One and the same sample provided the 24 T cell receptor beta chains below, sequenced in a study of blood T cells in healthy people across ages. The use of a sample-barcoded 5' primer and a J-beta primer mix characterized a second PCR of roughly 7 to 11 cycles. TCRdb itself ran the 5' RACE reads through MiXCR, one entry per CDR3 protein. This sample yields some 1.4 million distinct CDR3 sequences, of which roughly 45% are seen a single time; 6.5% to 10% belongs to the top ten. Specimen: blood. The receptors were gathered from a young woman in good health.

The chain has TRBV6-2 or TRBV6-3 and TRBJ1-2; 7 bases line up with TRBD1. There are 13 residues in the CDR3. V shed 2 bases, J shed 8 bases, and the junction held 5 bases outside the gene matches. The germline CDR1 and CDR2 sequences are MNHEY and SVGEGT. The CDR3 nucleotides read TGTGCCAGCAGTTACGAACAGGGGTGCGGCTACACCTTC. Translated, it gives CASSYEQGCGYTF.

The chain joins TRBV7-9 to TRBJ1-3; 7 bases match TRBD1. The CDR3 is made up of 13 amino acids. Trimming at V came to 6 bases and at J to 11 bases, leaving 10 bases not matched to a gene. CDR1 and CDR2 from the germline V gene are SEHNR and FQNEAQ (reference sequence). The CDR3 loop is CASSLPQGVAIYF. In DNA, the CDR3 is TGTGCCAGCAGTCTTCCTCAGGGGGTGGCCATATATTTT.

On this clonotype itself: One base away lies a much larger clone, so this may be a sequencing read error. The chain carries TRBV27 and TRBJ2-7; D is perhaps TRBD1 or TRBD2 (6 bases each). CDR1 is MNHEY and CDR2 is SMNVEV in the germline V gene (reference sequence). CDR3 size: 14 residues. V was trimmed by 2 bases and J by 0 bases, leaving 8 bases between them. The DNA of the CDR3 is TGTGCCAGCAGTTTAAGGGGGGCCTCCTACGAGCAGTACTTC. This sequence encodes CASSLRGASYEQYF.

A few counts support this clonotype. This sequence joins TRBV29-1 and TRBJ1-2; 8 nucleotides agree with TRBD1. CDR1 is SQVTM and CDR2 is ANQGSEA in the germline V gene. V shed 7 bases, J shed 6 bases, and the junction held 4 bases outside the gene matches. This CDR3 has 11 amino acids. CDR3 coding DNA: TGCAGCGGCGGGACAGGCGATGGCTACACCTTC. Amino acid sequence: CSGGTGDGYTF.

The rearrangement links TRBV3-1 to TRBJ2-5, with 8 bases identical to TRBD2. The DNA matches TRBJ2-7 better at its end, which makes the J call doubtful. The CDR3 length is 14 residues. Germline V CDR1 and CDR2: LGHDT, YNNKEL (reference sequence). CDR3 in DNA: TGTGCCAGCAGCCCCTCAGCGGGAGTAGACGAGCAGTACTTC. Translation gives CASSPSAGVDEQYF.

This sequence joins TRBV7-2 and TRBJ2-1, with D perhaps TRBD2 (6 bases). The CDR3 length is 15 residues. Between the trimmed V and J ends, which lost 5 bases and 3 bases, there was a span of 14 bases. Per germline, CDR1 SGHTA and CDR2 FQGNSA. CDR3 protein: CASSLGVGGYNEQFF. For the CDR3, the DNA is TGTGCCAGCAGCCTAGGAGTCGGGGGCTACAATGAGCAGTTCTTC.

The chain recombines TRBV9 with TRBJ2-1, with D tentatively TRBD2 (7 bases). The germline V and J ends were trimmed by 0 bases and 8 bases, with 12 bases remaining between them. The CDR3 sequence is 14 residues long. CDR1 is SGDLS and CDR2 is YYNGEE in the germline V gene. The CDR3 is CASSVVGGPDEQFF. DNA for the CDR3: TGTGCCAGCAGCGTAGTCGGGGGGCCCGATGAGCAGTTCTTC.

This clonotype turned up a few times. The chain uses TRBV6-5 and TRBJ1-2; D is possibly TRBD1 (5 bases). The length of the CDR3 is 13 residues. Germline V gene data show CDR1 as MNHEY and CDR2 as SVGAGI. Trimming pared 5 bases from V and 4 bases from J, leaving 11 bases between. CDR3: CASSQGRFYGYTF. The CDR3 bases are TGTGCCAGCAGTCAGGGACGGTTCTATGGCTACACCTTC.

This clonotype was seen once. The rearrangement uses TRBV2 and TRBJ2-6, with TRBD1 matching over 7 bases. Looked up from germline, CDR1 is SNHLY and CDR2 is FYNNEI. The CDR3 is 13 residues long. Germline trimming cut 8 bases from V and 4 bases from J; bases unmatched to any gene: 2. The CDR3 here is CASEGQGANVLTF. CDR3 sequence (DNA): TGTGCCAGCGAGGGACAGGGGGCCAACGTCCTGACTTTC.

The chain carries TRBV4-1 and TRBJ1-2; TRBD1 is a possible D gene (6 bases). This CDR3 has 17 residues. From germline, CDR1 is MGHRA and CDR2 YSYEKL. Deletions cut 0 bases from V and 5 bases from J, with 19 bases between. CDR3 bases: TGCGCCAGCAGCCAAGATACAGGGCAGGGCTTAGGGTATGGCTACACCTTC. This translates into CASSQDTGQGLGYGYTF.

This chain uses TRBV18 with TRBJ1-2; 7 bases fit TRBD1. V shed 3 bases and J 2 bases; nucleotides not matched to a gene: 6. In germline, CDR1 is KGHSH, CDR2 LQKENI. The CDR3 length is 15 residues. Here the CDR3 reads CASSPLTGDNYGYTF. The CDR3 DNA follows: TGTGCCAGCTCACCCCTTACAGGGGACAACTATGGCTACACCTTC. Using reference TRBV18 and TRBJ1-2 for the parts outside the CDR3, the full variable domain is NAGVMQNPRHLVRRRGQEARLRCSPMKGHSHVYWYRQLPEEGLKFMVYLQKENIIDESGMPKERFSAEFPKEGPSILRIQQVVRGDSAAYFCASSPLTGDNYGYTFGSGTRLTVV.

This rearrangement joins TRBV9 to TRBJ2-2; D gene ambiguous. V gave up 4 bases and J gave up 8 bases, with 15 bases separating them. CDR3 length equals 14 residues. Germline V lookup: CDR1 SGDLS, CDR2 YYNGEE. CDR3 protein: CASSPRTQEGELFF. CDR3 DNA sequence: TGTGCCAGCAGCCCAAGGACCCAAGAGGGGGAGCTGTTTTTT.

There are a few counts of this clonotype. V and J are TRBV30 and TRBJ2-5, with D hard to call. The V and J ends lost 4 bases and 2 bases respectively, with 8 bases between them. This CDR3 region has 12 residues. Per the germline V gene, CDR1 is GTSNPN and CDR2 is SVGIG (reference sequence). CDR3 in amino acids: CAWMVTQETQYF. The CDR3 region has the DNA TGTGCCTGGATGGTTACTCAAGAGACCCAGTACTTC.

As for this clonotype: A junction end diverges from the germline sequence, so it may reflect a read error. The gene calls are TRBV6-4 and TRBJ1-6; 7 nucleotides align to TRBD1. CDR3 length: 13 residues. Per germline, CDR1 MRHNA and CDR2 SNTAGT. CDR3 coding DNA: TGTGCCAGCAGTGCAGGGGGTAATTCACCCCCCCACTTT. Protein: CASSAGGNSPPHF.

There are a few counts of this clonotype. The chain joins TRBV10-1 to TRBJ2-1, with TRBD1 identical over 9 bases. CDR3 length: 15 residues. V shed 6 bases, J shed 8 bases, and the junction held 11 bases outside the gene matches. Germline CDR1 reads WNHNN; CDR2 reads SYGVQD (reference sequence). This CDR3 reads CASSEVEQGAYEQFF. CDR3 coding DNA: TGCGCCAGCAGCGAGGTGGAACAGGGGGCTTATGAGCAGTTCTTC.

This chain links TRBV13 with TRBJ2-1; TRBD2 matches at 9 bases. CDR1 and CDR2 from the germline V gene are PRHDT and FYEKMQ (reference sequence). Unmatched junction bases numbered 9, after V lost 4 bases and J lost 8 bases. The CDR3 extends over 15 amino acids. In DNA form, the CDR3 reads TGTGCCAGCAGCTCTCTTCGCGGGGGGGCCGATGAGCAGTTCTTC. Residues: CASSSLRGGADEQFF.

The chain employs TRBV7-9 and TRBJ2-1; D not certain. The CDR3 spans 14 residues. Deletions cut 0 bases from V and 5 bases from J, with 8 bases between. Looked up from germline, CDR1 is SEHNR and CDR2 is FQNEAQ (reference sequence). The CDR3 bases are TGTGCCAGCAGCTTAGCGGGCGTTCACAATGAGCAGTTCTTC. Amino acids: CASSLAGVHNEQFF.

With respect to this clonotype: Compared with germline, one end of the junction differs, possibly owing to a read error. The chain joins TRBV4-1 to TRBJ2-7, with 13 bases lining up with TRBD2. The CDR3 extends over 16 amino acids. CDR1 MGHRA and CDR2 YSYEKL come from the germline V gene. Here the CDR3 reads CAGSQGLAGSSYEQYF. The CDR3 nucleotides read TGCGCCGGCAGCCAGGGACTAGCGGGGTCCTCCTACGAGCAGTACTTC.

This clonotype was counted a few times. The genes are TRBV20-1 and TRBJ1-1; perhaps TRBD1 as D (5 bases). Per the germline V gene, CDR1 is DFQATT and CDR2 is SNEGSKA (reference sequence). The V gene lost 3 bases and the J gene lost 5 bases, with 13 bases spanning the gap. The CDR3 is 13 amino acids. CDR3 nucleotides: TGCAGTGCTAGTCGGGGCAGAGGGACTGAAGCTTTCTTT. This encodes CSASRGRGTEAFF.

Points on this clonotype: Being one base from a much bigger clone, this may be a read error. The V and J genes are TRBV11-2 and TRBJ2-1; D gene uncertain. Looked up from germline, CDR1 is SGHAT and CDR2 is FQNNGV. V was cut by 0 bases and J by 0 bases, with 9 bases left in between. This CDR3 spans 16 amino acids. The CDR3 bases are TGTGCCAGCAGCTTAGACGGCGAGAGCTCCTACAATGAGCAGTTCTTC. As protein: CASSLDGESSYNEQFF.

The chain carries TRBV9 and TRBJ2-5; 8 nucleotides match TRBD2. The end of the DNA aligns better with TRBJ2-7, so the J call may be wrong. The CDR3 runs 15 residues. Germline CDR1 is SGDLS and CDR2 is YYNGEE. The CDR3 here is CASSPGGASENEQYF. In DNA form, the CDR3 reads TGTGCCAGCAGCCCCGGGGGGGCCTCGGAAAACGAGCAGTACTTC.

V gene TRBV20-1 combines with J gene TRBJ2-3; 11 bases agree with TRBD2. Germline loops: CDR1 DFQATT, CDR2 SNEGSKA (reference sequence). The CDR3 contains 17 residues. V was clipped by 0 bases and J by 4 bases; unmatched bases: 9. The CDR3 loop is CSARDPSTSGSADTQYF. CDR3 coding DNA: TGCAGTGCTAGAGATCCCTCTACTAGCGGGAGTGCAGATACGCAGTATTTT.

The J gene is TRBJ1-1, the V gene TRBV28, with TRBD1 matching 11 bases. CDR1 MDHEN and CDR2 SYDVKM come from the germline V gene. The length of the CDR3 is 15 residues. With 9 bases clipped from V and 10 bases from J, the junction kept 16 bases outside the gene matches. This CDR3 reads CASKSFGQGAFRAFF. The CDR3 nucleotides are TGTGCCAGTAAATCCTTCGGACAGGGGGCGTTCAGAGCTTTCTTT.

This clonotype was found a few times. The chain carries TRBV12-3 or TRBV12-4 and TRBJ2-7; D may be TRBD2 (6 bases). The CDR3 has 13 residues. The V end lost 3 bases, the J end lost 6 bases, and 12 bases lay between the germline ends. The CDR3 is CASSLSGGAEQYF. The CDR3 DNA reads as TGTGCCAGCAGTTTGAGTGGCGGGGCCGAGCAGTACTTC.